This T cell receptor beta chain was recorded in a study of blood T cells in healthy people across ages. Germline values: CDR1 SQVTM, CDR2 ANQGSEA. V gave up 7 bases and J gave up 3 bases; unmatched junction bases: 17. This CDR3 is 17 amino acids long. On this clonotype: The antigen remains unidentified.

Overall study findings and caveats: Age brought a roughly linear fall in TCR beta diversity measured per million T cells. Estimates based on one million T cells were treated as lower bounds.

PCR was performed a second time for roughly 7 to 12 cycles using a sample-barcoded 5' primer and a J-beta primer mix. TCRdb reanalysed the 5' RACE reads using MiXCR and keeps one entry per CDR3 protein. Of a few hundred thousand distinct CDR3 sequences listed, approximately 26% are singletons. The same sample was also used in a study of T cells of mothers and their children. According to that study: A few mothers and their six children, all healthy Caucasians, donated. Related mother-child pairs shared slightly more overlap than unrelated pairs, but the difference was non-significant.

The sequenced material came from blood. The chain recombines TRBV29-1 with TRBJ2-2; TRBD2 aligns across 7 bases. The source is a boy between 2 and 10 years old in good health. The DNA for the CDR3 is TGCAGCGCTCGGCGGGACTACACGGATATTTACACCGGGGAGCTGTTTTTT. Protein sequence: CSARRDYTDIYTGELFF.